The following is a TCR beta chain sequence with its context. The sample belongs to a study of tumor-infiltrating lymphocytes in oesophageal squamous cell carcinoma. V shed 6 bases and J 0 bases; nucleotides not matched to a gene: 7. The CDR3 has 16 residues. Germline V gene lookup returns CDR1 SGHTA and CDR2 FQGNSA. TCRdb passed the PCR reads through MiXCR, listing each CDR3 protein once. The repertoire holds tens of thousands of distinct CDR3 sequences, roughly 40% seen once, with 23% in the top ten. The source of this sequence is a male donor with esophageal squamous cell carcinoma. The sequenced material came from esophageal tumor tissue. J is TRBJ2-1 and V is TRBV7-2; 8 bases match TRBD2. The CDR3 region is CASRGSGLGSYNEQFF. Written as DNA, the CDR3 is TGTGCCAGCAGAGGATCGGGACTAGGCTCCTACAATGAGCAGTTCTTC. Drawing the rest from reference TRBV7-2 and TRBJ2-1, the complete variable domain is GAGVSQSPSNKVTEKGKDVELRCDPISGHTALYWYRQSLGQGLEFLIYFQGNSAPDKSGLPSDRFSAERTGGSVSTLTIQRTQQEDSAVYLCASRGSGLGSYNEQFFGPGTRLTVL.